The 28 T cell receptor beta chains listed next were all sequenced from one sample in a study of T cells in Graves' hyperthyroidism and ophthalmopathy (dated by TCRdb to the late 2010s). The protocol used for the library was multiplex PCR. Data came from an Illumina HiSeq 2000. TCR beta CDR3 regions were amplified from RNA transcripts. The first round of RT-PCR for the TCR CDR3 was performed with the HTBI primer set and the Qiagen OneStep RT-PCR kit. Through fastp at Q25 and MiXCR, TCRdb rebuilt clones from the public reads, retaining in-frame beta chains. Rows with one shared CDR3 protein collapse into an entry with the most common genes and DNA. Counted in this sample were about 640,000 distinct CDR3 sequences; about a fifth of them appeared once. Over 30% of the sample belongs to the ten largest clones. The sequenced sample was blood. All receptors derive from a man younger than 40 with Graves' ophthalmopathy.

This clonotype was found a few times. The chain recombines TRBV11-2 with TRBJ2-2; 7 bases are shared with TRBD1. The V and J ends lost 5 bases and 1 base, in that order; junction bases with no gene match: 13. The CDR3 runs to 18 residues. Germline loops: CDR1 SGHAT, CDR2 FQNNGV. Written as DNA, the CDR3 is TGTGCCAGCAGCCCTTCGGTGGCCGGGACAGTGAACACCGGGGAGCTGTTTTTT. Its translation: CASSPSVAGTVNTGELFF.

J is TRBJ2-2 and V is TRBV24-1; unclear D gene. V was cut by 2 bases and J by 1 base, with 7 bases left in between. CDR1 and CDR2 (germline): KGHDR, SFDVKD. The CDR3 runs 15 residues. CDR3 sequence (DNA): TGTGCCACCAGTGATTCTACAGAGAACACCGGGGAGCTGTTTTTT. Protein: CATSDSTENTGELFF.

V and J are TRBV5-4 and TRBJ1-1; D is unclear. This CDR3 region has 14 residues. Germline CDR1 and CDR2: SGHNT and YYREEE (reference sequence). Trimming removed 4 bases from V and 1 base from J, with 11 bases in between. The CDR3 sequence: CASSLPQRNTEAFF. The CDR3 nucleotides are TGTGCCAGCAGCCTACCACAGAGGAACACTGAAGCTTTCTTT. The variable domain in full, completed from reference TRBV5-4 and TRBJ1-1, reads ETGVTQSPTHLIKTRGQQVTLRCSSQSGHNTVSWYQQALGQGPQFIFQYYREEENGRGNFPPRFSGLQFPNYSSELNVNALELDDSALYLCASSLPQRNTEAFFGQGTRLTVV.

Ten or more counts support this clonotype. This chain connects TRBV7-9 to TRBJ2-7; D is unresolved. The ends were cut back, 3 bases at V and 1 base at J, with 13 bases in the middle. The CDR3 has 15 amino acids. Germline CDR1 is SEHNR and CDR2 is FQNEAQ (reference sequence). This CDR3 reads CASSFGSGLSYEQYF. The DNA for the CDR3 is TGTGCCAGCAGCTTTGGGTCGGGCCTATCCTACGAGCAGTACTTC.

This clonotype was seen only a few times. This chain connects TRBV6-2 or TRBV6-3 to TRBJ2-1; 13 nucleotides align to TRBD2. The CDR3 has 19 amino acids. V lost 2 bases and J lost 2; bases outside the gene matches: 9. Germline V gene data show CDR1 as MNHEY and CDR2 as SVGEGT. The chain's CDR3 is CASSYLGLAGAIAYNEQFF. CDR3 DNA: TGTGCCAGCAGTTACCTCGGACTAGCGGGAGCTATAGCCTACAATGAGCAGTTCTTC.

Ten or more counts support this clonotype. The CDR3 here is CATSRQAEAFF. CDR3 bases: TGTGCCACCTCTCGACAGGCTGAAGCTTTCTTT. The chain employs TRBV11-2 and TRBJ1-1; possibly TRBD1 for D (6 bases). The CDR3 consists of 11 residues. Trimming removed 10 bases from V and 6 bases from J, with 12 bases in between. Germline V CDR1 and CDR2: SGHAT, FQNNGV.

This clonotype has ten or more counts. The rearrangement links TRBV30 to TRBJ1-5; D is uncertain. The V and J ends lost 3 bases and 4 bases respectively, with 1 base between them. CDR1 is GTSNPN and CDR2 is SVGIG in the germline V gene (reference sequence). The CDR3 spans 10 residues. Written as DNA, the CDR3 is TGTGCCTGGAGAAATCAGCCCCAGCATTTT. Translation: CAWRNQPQHF.

This clonotype came up a few times. The CDR3 DNA reads TGTGCCAGCTCACCTATCTTGGGACAATTGGGGAACACTGAAGCTTTCTTT. This sequence encodes CASSPILGQLGNTEAFF. The rearrangement joins TRBV18 to TRBJ1-1; TRBD1 is a possible D gene (6 bases). With 3 bases removed from V and 1 base from J, the gap between germline ends came to 18 bases. The CDR3 is made up of 17 amino acids. Germline V gene lookup returns CDR1 KGHSH and CDR2 LQKENI.

In this sample, this clonotype turned up many times. V usage is TRBV3-1 and J usage is TRBJ2-3; D might be TRBD2 (5 bases). V was pared by 0 bases and J by 4 bases, with 11 bases between. The CDR3 has 15 amino acids. Germline-derived CDR1 and CDR2 are LGHDT and YNNKEL (reference sequence). CDR3 DNA sequence: TGTGCCAGCAGCCAAGATCTAGCCTACTCAGATACGCAGTATTTT. Its translation: CASSQDLAYSDTQYF.

The genes are TRBV9 and TRBJ1-6; D gene unclear. Trimming took 3 bases from V and 1 from J, leaving 8 bases between them. Germline values: CDR1 SGDLS, CDR2 YYNGEE. CDR3 length: 15 amino acids. This CDR3 is CASSAEGSYNSPLHF. CDR3 in DNA: TGTGCCAGCAGCGCGGAAGGGTCCTATAATTCACCCCTCCACTTT.

This clonotype was counted a few times. The rearrangement joins TRBV5-5 to TRBJ2-7, with D maybe TRBD2 (5 bases). Germline CDR1 and CDR2: SGHKS and YYEKEE (reference sequence). Trimming took 7 bases from V and 4 from J, leaving 18 bases between them. The CDR3 spans 14 residues. The CDR3 DNA reads TGTGCCAGCGGAGGTCCTCCGGAGGTATACGAGCAGTACTTC. The encoded protein is CASGGPPEVYEQYF.

In this sample, this clonotype turned up a few times. The chain carries TRBV3-1 and TRBJ1-2; 8 bases align to TRBD1. The CDR3 is 14 amino acids. V shed 1 base and J 7 bases; nucleotides not matched to a gene: 5. CDR1 LGHDT and CDR2 YNNKEL come from the germline V gene (reference sequence). The CDR3 here is CASSQGRTGLGYTF. DNA for the CDR3: TGTGCCAGCAGCCAAGGCAGGACAGGGCTTGGCTACACCTTC.

V and J are TRBV10-2 and TRBJ2-1; TRBD2 might be the D (6 bases). The V and J ends lost 8 bases and 10 bases respectively, with 9 bases between them. This CDR3 spans 10 amino acids. Germline lookup yields CDR1 WSHSY and CDR2 SAAADI. The CDR3 coding sequence is TGCGCCAGCGGAGGGGTAGAGCAGTTCTTC. Its translation: CASGGVEQFF.

This clonotype was detected many times. The V call is TRBV12-5, the J call TRBJ2-1, with D perhaps matching TRBD2 (9 bases). The CDR3 covers 19 residues. V lost 3 bases and J lost 5, with 26 bases in between. Germline CDR1 is LGHNT and CDR2 is FRNRAP. The DNA of the CDR3 is TGTGCTAGTGGTTTAAGGGACAGGAGTCTAGCGGGACCTAACAATGAGCAGTTCTTC. This translates into CASGLRDRSLAGPNNEQFF.

This clonotype occurred a few times. This chain links TRBV20-1 with TRBJ2-7; 8 nucleotides agree with TRBD1. There are 14 residues in the CDR3. Per the germline V gene, CDR1 is DFQATT and CDR2 is SNEGSKA (reference sequence). Losses at the gene ends were 6 bases for V and 2 bases for J; bases not matched to a gene: 9. CDR3 sequence: CSAPGQGNTYEQYF. CDR3 DNA: TGCAGTGCCCCTGGACAGGGTAATACCTACGAGCAGTACTTC.

This clonotype has at least ten counts. The rearrangement links TRBV3-1 to TRBJ2-5; the match to TRBD2 covers 10 bases. The length of the CDR3 is 15 residues. Germline V gene sequence: CDR1 LGHDT, CDR2 YNNKEL (reference sequence). The V gene end was trimmed by 6 bases and the J gene end by 5 bases; junction bases not matched to a gene: 9. The CDR3 nucleotides read TGTGCCAGCAGGCCTAGCGGGAGCGGGGGGGAGACCCAGTACTTC. Protein product: CASRPSGSGGETQYF.

The CDR3 DNA is TGTGCCAGCACCACGACGTTAGCGGCGGGAGAGCAGTACTTC. Protein product: CASTTTLAAGEQYF. The chain employs TRBV11-2 and TRBJ2-7; D perhaps matches TRBD2 (6 bases). Per germline, CDR1 SGHAT and CDR2 FQNNGV. CDR3 length: 14 amino acids. Trimming took 7 bases from V and 7 from J, leaving 20 bases between them.

In its sample, this clonotype was seen many times. The V call is TRBV28, the J call TRBJ2-7; tentative D call: TRBD2 (6 bases). V shed 4 bases and J shed 2 bases, with 12 bases lying between them. Germline V gene sequence: CDR1 MDHEN, CDR2 SYDVKM. The CDR3 runs 14 residues. The CDR3 nucleotides read TGTGCCAGCAGTTCTTCCGGGAGTACCTACGAGCAGTACTTC. Protein: CASSSSGSTYEQYF.

This clonotype occurred a few times. The CDR3: CASSLRDRPNYGYTF. The CDR3 DNA sequence: TGTGCCAGCAGCCTCCGGGACAGGCCTAACTATGGCTACACCTTC. This rearrangement joins TRBV16 to TRBJ1-2; 8 bases match TRBD1. The CDR3 has 15 amino acids. Germline CDR1 is KGHSY and CDR2 is FQNENV. The V and J ends lost 4 bases and 0 bases, in that order; junction bases with no gene match: 4.

Here the CDR3 DNA reads TGTGCCAGCAGCCTTTTTGGAGGGCCCCAGCATTTT. Its translation is CASSLFGGPQHF. J is TRBJ1-5 and V is TRBV11-2; D is ambiguous. V shed 5 bases and J shed 9 bases, with 11 bases lying between them. Germline V gives CDR1 SGHAT, CDR2 FQNNGV. The CDR3 sequence is 12 residues long. Full variable domain (remainder filled in from reference TRBV11-2 and TRBJ1-5): EAGVAQSPRYKIIEKRQSVAFWCNPISGHATLYWYQQILGQGPKLLIQFQNNGVVDDSQLPKDRFSAERLKGVDSTLKIQPAKLEDSAVYLCASSLFGGPQHFGDGTRLSIL.

This clonotype occurred many times. The rearrangement joins TRBV2 to TRBJ1-2; no definite D call. From germline, CDR1 is SNHLY and CDR2 FYNNEI. The CDR3 spans 13 residues. Trimming removed 0 bases at V and 7 bases at J, with 9 bases between. CDR3 nucleotide sequence: TGTGCCAGCAGTGAAGCGGAAAGGTTTGGCTACACCTTC. Its protein product is CASSEAERFGYTF.

This chain connects TRBV4-1 to TRBJ2-1; 8 bases are shared with TRBD1. The CDR3 extends over 17 amino acids. Germline CDR1 and CDR2: MGHRA and YSYEKL. After removal of 6 bases from V and 5 bases from J, the junction contained 15 bases not matched to a gene. DNA of the CDR3: TGCGCCAGCAGTCGGAGAGGGACAGGCCCTCAGAACAATGAGCAGTTCTTC. Translating gives CASSRRGTGPQNNEQFF.

This clonotype came up a few times. The chain combines TRBV5-6 with TRBJ2-7, with 8 bases that match TRBD1. J was trimmed by 0 bases and V by 2 bases; bases with no gene match: 4. The CDR3 runs 15 residues. Per the germline V gene, CDR1 is SGHDT and CDR2 is YYEEEE. The CDR3 protein is CASSFGGQVSYEQYF. In DNA form, the CDR3 reads TGTGCCAGCAGCTTTGGGGGACAGGTCTCCTACGAGCAGTACTTC.

This clonotype was seen ten or more times. The genes are TRBV30 and TRBJ1-1; perhaps TRBD1 as D (5 bases). Germline V gives CDR1 GTSNPN, CDR2 SVGIG (reference sequence). V gave up 2 bases and J gave up 1 base, with 20 bases separating them. This CDR3 has 17 residues. The CDR3 here is CAWSSPSPGRENTEAFF. CDR3 sequence (DNA): TGTGCCTGGAGTTCACCGTCTCCGGGACGGGAGAACACTGAAGCTTTCTTT.

The V gene is TRBV20-1, the J gene TRBJ1-3, with 11 bases that match TRBD1. Germline-derived CDR1 and CDR2 are DFQATT and SNEGSKA (reference sequence). The CDR3 is made up of 16 amino acids. Germline trimming cut 0 bases from V and 3 bases from J; bases unmatched to any gene: 4. CDR3 in amino acids: CSARDGDRGFGNTIYF. CDR3 coding DNA: TGCAGTGCTAGAGACGGGGACAGGGGGTTTGGAAACACCATATATTTT.

In its sample, this clonotype was seen a few times. The chain carries TRBV9 and TRBJ1-2; D remains unclear. This CDR3 is built from 15 residues. V lost 1 base, J lost 0 bases, and 10 bases lay in between. The germline V gene has CDR1 SGDLS and CDR2 YYNGEE. The CDR3 DNA follows: TGTGCCAGCAGCGTATACCCCTCGGCTAACTATGGCTACACCTTC. It codes for CASSVYPSANYGYTF.

The gene calls are TRBV20-1 and TRBJ1-3; a weak D match, TRBD1 (5 bases). The CDR3 length is 18 residues. Trimming left V 4 bases short and J 0 bases short, with 22 bases between. Germline values: CDR1 DFQATT, CDR2 SNEGSKA (reference sequence). The CDR3 is CSAKKQNRRNHSGNTIYF. CDR3 nucleotide sequence: TGCAGTGCTAAAAAGCAGAACAGGCGAAACCACTCTGGAAACACCATATATTTT.

J is TRBJ2-1 and V is TRBV20-1, with 11 bases identical to TRBD2. The CDR3 has 17 amino acids. Trimming cost V 6 bases and J 2 bases; bases outside gene matches: 12. Germline V gene sequence: CDR1 DFQATT, CDR2 SNEGSKA (reference sequence). The chain's CDR3 is CSADKVGLAGAYNEQFF. Written as DNA, the CDR3 is TGCAGTGCCGACAAAGTAGGACTAGCGGGTGCCTACAATGAGCAGTTCTTC.